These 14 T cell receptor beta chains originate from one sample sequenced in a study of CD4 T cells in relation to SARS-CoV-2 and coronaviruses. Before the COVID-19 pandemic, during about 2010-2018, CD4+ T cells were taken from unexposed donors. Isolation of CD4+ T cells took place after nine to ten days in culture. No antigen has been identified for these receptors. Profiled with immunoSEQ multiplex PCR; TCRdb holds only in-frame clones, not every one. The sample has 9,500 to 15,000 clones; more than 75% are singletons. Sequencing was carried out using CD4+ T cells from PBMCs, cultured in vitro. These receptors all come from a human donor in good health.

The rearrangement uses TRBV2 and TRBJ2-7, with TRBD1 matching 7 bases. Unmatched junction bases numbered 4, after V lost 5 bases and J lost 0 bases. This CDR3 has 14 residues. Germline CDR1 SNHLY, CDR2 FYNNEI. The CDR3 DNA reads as TGTGCCAGCAGTATGACAGGGTTCTCCTACGAGCAGTACTTC. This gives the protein CASSMTGFSYEQYF.

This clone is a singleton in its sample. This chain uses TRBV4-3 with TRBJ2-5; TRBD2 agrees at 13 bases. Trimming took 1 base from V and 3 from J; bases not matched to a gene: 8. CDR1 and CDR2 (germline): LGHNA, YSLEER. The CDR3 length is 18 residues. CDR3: CASSQGDGTSGEEETQYF. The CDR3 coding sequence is TGCGCCAGCAGCCAAGGGGACGGGACTAGCGGGGAAGAAGAGACCCAGTACTTC.

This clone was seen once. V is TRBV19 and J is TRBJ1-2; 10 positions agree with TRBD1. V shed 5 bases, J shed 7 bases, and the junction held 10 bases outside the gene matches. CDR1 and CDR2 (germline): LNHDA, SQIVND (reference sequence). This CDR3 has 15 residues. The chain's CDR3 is CASSSSGQGLLGYTF. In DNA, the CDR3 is TGTGCCAGTAGTTCGTCGGGACAGGGGCTGCTTGGCTACACCTTC.

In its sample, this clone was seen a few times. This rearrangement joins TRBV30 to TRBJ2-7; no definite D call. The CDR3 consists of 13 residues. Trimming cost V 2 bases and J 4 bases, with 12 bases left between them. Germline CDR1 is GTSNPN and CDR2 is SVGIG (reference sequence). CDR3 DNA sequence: TGTGCCTGGAGTCGAATAGGTGGGTACGAGCAGTACTTC. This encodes CAWSRIGGYEQYF.

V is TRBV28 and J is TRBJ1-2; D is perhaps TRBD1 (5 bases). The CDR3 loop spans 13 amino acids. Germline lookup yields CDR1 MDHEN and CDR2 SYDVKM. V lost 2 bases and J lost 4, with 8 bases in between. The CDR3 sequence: CASSLQGSYGYTF. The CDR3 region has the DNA TGTGCCAGCAGTTTACAGGGCTCCTATGGCTACACCTTC.

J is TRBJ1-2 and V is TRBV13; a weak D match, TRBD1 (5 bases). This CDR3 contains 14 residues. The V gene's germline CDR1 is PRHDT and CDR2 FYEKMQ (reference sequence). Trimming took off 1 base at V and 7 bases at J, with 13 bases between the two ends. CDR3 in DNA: TGTGCCAGCAGCTTAGAGCAGGGATTGCGTGGCTACACCTTC. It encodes CASSLEQGLRGYTF.

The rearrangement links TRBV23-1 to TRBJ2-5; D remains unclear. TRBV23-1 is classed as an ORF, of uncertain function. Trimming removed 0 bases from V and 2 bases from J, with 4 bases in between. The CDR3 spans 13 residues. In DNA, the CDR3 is TGCGCCAGCAGTCAATCGTGGCAAGAGACCCAGTACTTC. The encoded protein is CASSQSWQETQYF.

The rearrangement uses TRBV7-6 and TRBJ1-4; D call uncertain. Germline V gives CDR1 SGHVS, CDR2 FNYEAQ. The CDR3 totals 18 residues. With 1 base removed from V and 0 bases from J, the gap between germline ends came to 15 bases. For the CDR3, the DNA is TGTGCCAGCAGCTTAGTGGCGGTGCGCAGTGCAACTAATGAAAAACTGTTTTTT. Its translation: CASSLVAVRSATNEKLFF.

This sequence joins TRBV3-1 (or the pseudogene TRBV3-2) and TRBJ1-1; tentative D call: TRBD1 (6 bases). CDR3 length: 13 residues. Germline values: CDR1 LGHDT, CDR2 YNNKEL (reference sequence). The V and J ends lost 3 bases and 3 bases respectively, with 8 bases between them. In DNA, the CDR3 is TGTGCCAGCAGCCAGGGGGCGTACACTGAAGCTTTCTTT. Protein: CASSQGAYTEAFF.

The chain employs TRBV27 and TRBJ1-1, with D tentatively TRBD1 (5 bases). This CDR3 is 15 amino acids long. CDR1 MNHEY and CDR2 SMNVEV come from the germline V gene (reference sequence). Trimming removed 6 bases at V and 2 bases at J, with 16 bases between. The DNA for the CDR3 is TGTGCCAGCAGCACGTTCTTGCAGGGCAACACTGAAGCTTTCTTT. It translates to CASSTFLQGNTEAFF.

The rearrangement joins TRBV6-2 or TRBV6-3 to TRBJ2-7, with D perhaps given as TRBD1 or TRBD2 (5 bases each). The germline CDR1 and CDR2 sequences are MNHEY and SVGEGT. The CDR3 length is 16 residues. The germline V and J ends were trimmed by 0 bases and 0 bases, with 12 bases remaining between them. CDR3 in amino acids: CASSYSRGLLSYEQYF. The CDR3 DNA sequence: TGTGCCAGCAGTTACTCACGGGGCCTCCTCTCCTACGAGCAGTACTTC.

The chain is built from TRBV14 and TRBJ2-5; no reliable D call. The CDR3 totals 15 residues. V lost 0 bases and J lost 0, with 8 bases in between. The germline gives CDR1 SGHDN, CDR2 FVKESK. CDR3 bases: TGTGCCAGCAGCCAAGAGGCTGGAAACCAAGAGACCCAGTACTTC. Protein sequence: CASSQEAGNQETQYF. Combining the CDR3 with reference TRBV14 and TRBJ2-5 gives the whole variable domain EAGVTQFPSHSVIEKGQTVTLRCDPISGHDNLYWYRRVMGKEIKFLLHFVKESKQDESGMPNNRFLAERTGGTYSTLKVQPAELEDSGVYFCASSQEAGNQETQYFGPGTRLLVL.

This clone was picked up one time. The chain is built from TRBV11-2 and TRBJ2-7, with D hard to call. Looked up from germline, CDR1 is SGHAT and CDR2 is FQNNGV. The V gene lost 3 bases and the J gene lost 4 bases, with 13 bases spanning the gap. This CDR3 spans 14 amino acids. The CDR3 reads CASSFRQDNYEQYF. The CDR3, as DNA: TGTGCCAGCAGCTTTCGGCAGGATAATTACGAGCAGTACTTC.

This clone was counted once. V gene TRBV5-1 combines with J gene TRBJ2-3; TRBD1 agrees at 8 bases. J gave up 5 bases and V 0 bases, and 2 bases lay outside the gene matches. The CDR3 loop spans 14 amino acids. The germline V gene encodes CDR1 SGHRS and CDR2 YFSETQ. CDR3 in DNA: TGCGCCAGCAGCTTGGGACAGGGGCGAGATACGCAGTATTTT. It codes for CASSLGQGRDTQYF.